The next 28 T cell receptor beta chains were all read from a single sample in a study of cytomegalovirus exposure and HLA in healthy donors (dated 2017 in TCRdb). The library relied on the immunoSEQ multiplex PCR assay. TCRdb stores this immuneACCESS table with in-frame sequences only. Part of the clones is absent; in the studies checked, under half of the shortfall reflects unresolved V genes, and no reason is known for the rest. Here the sample has more than 85,000 clones; 88% occur a single time. The ten largest clones add up to 1.4% of the sample. What was sequenced was PBMCs. The receptor source for this set is a woman between 25 and 40 years old in good health and CMV-seropositive.

DNA of the CDR3: TGTGCCAGCAGTTACGCTCTATCCAATGAGCAGTTCTTC. Protein: CASSYALSNEQFF. The chain couples TRBV27 to TRBJ2-1; no clear D gene. CDR1 is MNHEY and CDR2 is SMNVEV in the germline V gene (reference sequence). Between the trimmed V and J ends, which lost 4 bases and 6 bases, there was a span of 10 bases. The CDR3 runs to 13 residues.

The V call is TRBV4-1, the J call TRBJ1-1, with D perhaps matching TRBD1 (5 bases). V lost 4 bases to trimming and J lost 1 base, with 7 bases between them. In germline, CDR1 is MGHRA, CDR2 YSYEKL. The CDR3 is 13 residues long. CDR3 sequence: CASSPQGNTEAFF. The CDR3 DNA is TGCGCCAGCAGCCCGCAGGGGAACACTGAAGCTTTCTTT.

This clone was seen many times. CDR3 in amino acids: CASKGQGNQPQHF. The CDR3 nucleotides are TGTGCCAGCAAGGGACAGGGTAATCAGCCCCAGCATTTT. The chain couples TRBV2 to TRBJ1-5, with 9 bases aligning to TRBD1. J was trimmed by 4 bases and V by 7 bases; bases with no gene match: 2. Germline assignment: CDR1 SNHLY and CDR2 FYNNEI. The CDR3 contains 13 residues.

The chain has TRBV19 and TRBJ2-7; the match to TRBD1 covers 8 bases. Germline CDR1 and CDR2: LNHDA and SQIVND (reference sequence). V lost 7 bases and J lost 0; bases outside the gene matches: 5. CDR3 size: 14 residues. This CDR3 reads CASNTGGSSYEQYF. The CDR3, as DNA: TGTGCCAGTAATACAGGGGGGAGCTCCTACGAGCAGTACTTC.

This clone has just one count. The chain combines TRBV6-5 with TRBJ1-3; 8 bases agree with TRBD1. This CDR3 contains 14 residues. V gave up 10 bases and J gave up 3 bases; unmatched junction bases: 8. CDR1 and CDR2 (germline): MNHEY, SVGAGI. As DNA, the CDR3 is TGTGCCACCAGATCCGACAGGGGTGGAAACACCATATATTTT. Encoded protein: CATRSDRGGNTIYF.

The genes are TRBV5-6 and TRBJ2-2; 14 nucleotides line up with TRBD2. The germline CDR1 and CDR2 sequences are SGHDT and YYEEEE. Trimming took 2 bases from V and 4 from J; bases not matched to a gene: 4. This CDR3 region has 17 residues. The CDR3 loop reads CASSLRTSGGFTGELFF. The CDR3 DNA is TGTGCCAGCAGCTTACGGACTAGCGGGGGGTTCACCGGGGAGCTGTTTTTT.

V is TRBV6-4 and J is TRBJ1-2, with TRBD1 matching over 10 bases. CDR3 length: 9 amino acids. Germline-derived CDR1 and CDR2 are MRHNA and SNTAGT. With 10 bases clipped from V and 14 bases from J, the junction kept 4 bases outside the gene matches. The CDR3, as DNA: TGTGCCATTCCGGACAGGGGGACCTTC. Amino acids: CAIPDRGTF.

In DNA form, the CDR3 reads TGCGCCAGCAGCCAAGGGCGGGTCAGCACAGATACGCAGTATTTT. Translation gives CASSQGRVSTDTQYF. The rearrangement links TRBV4-3 to TRBJ2-3; maybe TRBD2 (5 bases). The CDR3 covers 15 residues. Trimming took 1 base from V and 0 from J, leaving 8 bases between them. Germline values: CDR1 LGHNA, CDR2 YSLEER.

The J gene is TRBJ2-3, the V gene TRBV29-1; D unresolved. Germline CDR1 is SQVTM and CDR2 is ANQGSEA. Trimming cost V 3 bases and J 6 bases, with 7 bases left between them. The length of the CDR3 is 11 residues. The CDR3 reads CSVDFSDTQYF. As DNA, the CDR3 is TGCAGCGTTGACTTTTCTGATACGCAGTATTTT.

The rearrangement joins TRBV27 to TRBJ2-7; a weak D match, TRBD1 (5 bases). The CDR3 is made up of 18 amino acids. V was clipped by 7 bases and J by 3 bases, with 28 bases between them. CDR1 and CDR2 (germline): MNHEY, SMNVEV (reference sequence). This CDR3 reads CASKPNGPGAWLDYEQYF. CDR3 in DNA: TGTGCCAGCAAACCAAACGGCCCTGGGGCATGGTTGGACTACGAGCAGTACTTC.

The rearrangement uses TRBV11-2 and TRBJ2-7, with TRBD2 matching 11 bases. Trimming removed 5 bases from V and 2 bases from J; junction bases left unmatched: 2. The CDR3 sequence is 14 residues long. The germline gives CDR1 SGHAT, CDR2 FQNNGV. The CDR3 is CASSQGLAAYEQYF. The CDR3 nucleotides are TGTGCCAGCAGCCAGGGACTAGCGGCCTACGAGCAGTACTTC. Full variable domain (remainder filled in from reference TRBV11-2 and TRBJ2-7): EAGVAQSPRYKIIEKRQSVAFWCNPISGHATLYWYQQILGQGPKLLIQFQNNGVVDDSQLPKDRFSAERLKGVDSTLKIQPAKLEDSAVYLCASSQGLAAYEQYFGPGTRLTVT.

V and J are TRBV2 and TRBJ2-7, with a tentative D call TRBD1 (6 bases). CDR3 length: 15 amino acids. CDR1 and CDR2 from the germline V gene are SNHLY and FYNNEI. With 0 bases removed from V and 4 bases from J, the gap between germline ends came to 13 bases. The CDR3 protein is CASSEARDNLYEQYF. The CDR3 bases are TGTGCCAGCAGTGAAGCGAGGGACAATCTTTACGAGCAGTACTTC.

The chain carries TRBV9 and TRBJ1-1; 7 nucleotides line up with TRBD1. CDR3 size: 15 residues. Germline-derived CDR1 and CDR2 are SGDLS and YYNGEE. Germline trimming cut 4 bases from V and 1 base from J; bases unmatched to any gene: 7. DNA of the CDR3: TGTGCCAGCAGCCTACGACAGGGACCGAACACTGAAGCTTTCTTT. Its translation is CASSLRQGPNTEAFF. Complete variable domain (other parts from reference TRBV9 and TRBJ1-1): DSGVTQTPKHLITATGQRVTLRCSPRSGDLSVYWYQQSLDQGLQFLIQYYNGEERAKGNILERFSAQQFPDLHSELNLSSLELGDSALYFCASSLRQGPNTEAFFGQGTRLTVV.

The rearrangement uses TRBV19 and TRBJ2-7, with D uncertain. Germline-derived CDR1 and CDR2 are LNHDA and SQIVND (reference sequence). The CDR3 has 14 amino acids. The V gene lost 5 bases and the J gene lost 5 bases, with 16 bases spanning the gap. The DNA of the CDR3 is TGTGCCAGTAGTGGTCCTAGAACCTACGACGAGCAGTACTTC. Translating it yields CASSGPRTYDEQYF. Using reference TRBV19 and TRBJ2-7 for the parts outside the CDR3, the full variable domain is DGGITQSPKYLFRKEGQNVTLSCEQNLNHDAMYWYRQDPGQGLRLIYYSQIVNDFQKGDIAEGYSVSREKKESFPLTVTSAQKNPTAFYLCASSGPRTYDEQYFGPGTRLTVT.

V and J are TRBV6-1 and TRBJ2-5, with TRBD2 identical over 10 bases. Losses at the gene ends were 5 bases for V and 5 bases for J; bases not matched to a gene: 8. The CDR3 consists of 15 residues. The germline gives CDR1 MNHNS, CDR2 SASEGT. The CDR3 nucleotides are TGTGCCAGCAGTAGCGGGAGGGCCCGTCAGGAGACCCAGTACTTC. It is translated as CASSSGRARQETQYF.

V usage is TRBV2 and J usage is TRBJ2-3, with a weak D call TRBD2 (5 bases). The germline V gene has CDR1 SNHLY and CDR2 FYNNEI. The CDR3 contains 14 residues. With 3 bases removed from V and 5 bases from J, the gap between germline ends came to 12 bases. The CDR3 bases are TGTGCCAGCAGTGATAGGCTAGCCGGAGATACGCAGTATTTT. Encoded protein: CASSDRLAGDTQYF.

The chain is built from TRBV6-6 and TRBJ1-2; 10 positions agree with TRBD1. With 5 bases clipped from V and 4 bases from J, the junction kept 7 bases outside the gene matches. There are 15 residues in the CDR3. Germline V lookup: CDR1 MNHNY, CDR2 SVGAGI (reference sequence). DNA for the CDR3: TGTGCCAGCAGTCAACGACAGGGGGCCTTCTATGGCTACACCTTC. Its protein is CASSQRQGAFYGYTF.

This clone was counted a few times. V gene TRBV15 combines with J gene TRBJ2-2; perhaps TRBD2 as D (5 bases). Per the germline V gene, CDR1 is LNHNV and CDR2 is YYDKDF (reference sequence). Trimming pared 1 base from V and 9 bases from J, leaving 9 bases between. CDR3 length equals 13 residues. CDR3 protein: CATSRVGVRELFF. CDR3 in DNA: TGTGCCACCAGCAGAGTGGGAGTCCGGGAGCTGTTTTTT.

Only one count was recorded for this clone. This chain connects TRBV5-3 to TRBJ1-2; 7 nucleotides agree with TRBD1. TRBV5-3 is an ORF, and what it does is uncertain. The CDR3 totals 14 residues. V lost 4 bases and J lost 4; bases outside the gene matches: 7. This CDR3 is CARSVDRTGYGYTF. The CDR3, as DNA: TGTGCCAGAAGCGTGGACAGGACAGGCTATGGCTACACCTTC.

This clone has a handful of counts. V is TRBV5-6 and J is TRBJ1-2; the match to TRBD1 covers 8 bases. Trimming cost V 3 bases and J 7 bases; bases outside gene matches: 8. This CDR3 spans 14 amino acids. Germline loops: CDR1 SGHDT, CDR2 YYEEEE. The chain's CDR3 is CASSSTGTGGGYTF. The DNA for the CDR3 is TGTGCCAGCAGCTCAACCGGGACAGGTGGTGGCTACACCTTC.

The V call is TRBV7-9, the J call TRBJ1-5, with 8 bases lining up with TRBD1. The CDR3 length is 14 residues. Germline V gives CDR1 SEHNR, CDR2 FQNEAQ (reference sequence). The V and J ends lost 4 bases and 6 bases, in that order; junction bases with no gene match: 5. The CDR3 DNA sequence: TGTGCCAGCAGCTCGACAGGGGAGGCTCAGCCCCAGCATTTT. This gives the protein CASSSTGEAQPQHF.

V is TRBV7-6 and J is TRBJ2-7; tentatively, D is TRBD1 (6 bases). The CDR3 has 15 amino acids. CDR1 and CDR2 (germline): SGHVS, FNYEAQ. The V and J ends lost 1 base and 3 bases respectively, with 13 bases between them. The DNA for the CDR3 is TGTGCCAGCAGCTTAGAACAGGGACCCAGCTACGAGCAGTACTTC. This encodes CASSLEQGPSYEQYF.

This chain joins TRBV19 and TRBJ2-2; D is ambiguous. Trimming pared 8 bases from V and 4 bases from J, leaving 8 bases between. The CDR3 totals 12 residues. Germline V gives CDR1 LNHDA, CDR2 SQIVND (reference sequence). CDR3 loop: CASPTRTGELFF. CDR3 DNA sequence: TGTGCCAGTCCCACGCGCACCGGGGAGCTGTTTTTT.

The chain recombines TRBV5-1 with TRBJ2-2; tentatively, D is TRBD1 (6 bases). In germline, CDR1 is SGHRS, CDR2 YFSETQ. This CDR3 region has 14 residues. Between the trimmed V and J ends, which lost 0 bases and 4 bases, there was a span of 7 bases. Written as DNA, the CDR3 is TGCGCCAGCAGCTTGGGCAGGGGCACCGGGGAGCTGTTTTTT. Translated: CASSLGRGTGELFF.

The chain is built from TRBV7-6 and TRBJ2-6; no clear D. Germline V gene sequence: CDR1 SGHVS, CDR2 FNYEAQ. V was clipped by 5 bases and J by 0 bases, with 8 bases between them. The CDR3 consists of 15 residues. As DNA, the CDR3 is TGTGCCAGCAGCGCAGGCAACTCTGGGGCCAACGTCCTGACTTTC. It codes for CASSAGNSGANVLTF.

The CDR3 loop is CASSYQGELEAFF. The CDR3 coding sequence is TGTGCCAGCAGTTACCAAGGGGAACTTGAAGCTTTCTTT. The rearrangement links TRBV6-5 to TRBJ1-1; D might be TRBD1 (5 bases). Germline V gene sequence: CDR1 MNHEY, CDR2 SVGAGI. This CDR3 has 13 amino acids. V gave up 2 bases and J gave up 7 bases, with 11 bases separating them.

V gene TRBV19 combines with J gene TRBJ1-2, with TRBD1 identical over 7 bases. Per the germline V gene, CDR1 is LNHDA and CDR2 is SQIVND (reference sequence). The V segment lost 6 bases and the J segment 8 bases; nucleotides outside the gene matches: 6. The CDR3 totals 12 residues. The CDR3 loop is CASSPTGSGYTF. CDR3 coding DNA: TGTGCCAGTAGCCCGACAGGGAGCGGCTACACCTTC.

In nucleotides, the CDR3 is TGTGCCTGGAGGGCCCCCTCCCCCGACAGGGCTCTAATCTATGGCTACACCTTC. This gives the protein CAWRAPSPDRALIYGYTF. This chain uses TRBV30 with TRBJ1-2; 7 bases map to TRBD1. Unmatched junction bases numbered 20, after V lost 3 bases and J lost 4 bases. Germline V gives CDR1 GTSNPN, CDR2 SVGIG (reference sequence). CDR3 size: 18 residues. The whole variable domain, filled in from reference TRBV30 and TRBJ1-2, reads SQTIHQWPATLVQPVGSPLSLECTVEGTSNPNLYWYRQAAGRGLQLLFYSVGIGQISSEVPQNLSASRPQDRQFILSSKKLLLSDSGFYLCAWRAPSPDRALIYGYTFGSGTRLTVV.